A selection of T cell receptor beta chains follows, all from one sample in a study of post-analysis software for immune sequencing data. One entry per CDR3 protein results from TCRdb running MiXCR on the PCR reads. Of roughly 580,000 distinct CDR3 sequences listed, 44% are singletons. The sequenced sample was blood. Every receptor here comes from a girl under 18 with multiple sclerosis. Each CDR3 is given with its conserved first and last residue. The D gene is left open where the match is weak. Only part of the rows carry a size: once, few, many, or a class if the clone is expanded.

CDR3 length: 17
D gene: TRBD2
J gene: TRBJ2-1
clone size: few
V gene: TRBV7-8
CDR3 protein: CASSSRGLEIAPSEQFF
CDR3 DNA: TGTGCCAGCAGCTCCCGAGGACTAGAAATAGCTCCATCTGAGCAGTTCTTC

CDR3 length: 15
D gene: TRBD1
J gene: TRBJ1-6
clone size: .
V gene: TRBV27
CDR3 protein: CASSRDRAYNSPLHF
CDR3 DNA: TGTGCCAGCAGTCGGGACAGGGCTTATAATTCACCCCTCCACTTT

CDR3 length: 15
D gene: .
J gene: TRBJ2-7
clone size: few
V gene: TRBV12-3/TRBV12-4
CDR3 protein: CASSLVWDLGYEQYF
CDR3 DNA: TGTGCCAGCAGTTTAGTCTGGGATCTCGGCTACGAGCAGTACTTC

CDR3 length: 14
D gene: .
J gene: TRBJ2-5
clone size: .
V gene: TRBV12-3/TRBV12-4
CDR3 protein: CASRLGAGQETQYF
CDR3 DNA: TGTGCCAGCAGGCTGGGGGCAGGGCAAGAGACCCAGTACTTC

CDR3 length: 15
D gene: TRBD1
J gene: TRBJ2-7
clone size: few
V gene: TRBV24-1
CDR3 protein: CATSDPGTGGSEQYF
CDR3 DNA: TGTGCCACCAGTGATCCCGGGACAGGGGGCAGCGAGCAGTACTTC

CDR3 length: 12
D gene: .
J gene: TRBJ2-3
clone size: many
V gene: TRBV29-1
CDR3 protein: CSVGDGTDTQYF
CDR3 DNA: TGCAGCGTGGGGGACGGCACAGATACGCAGTATTTT

CDR3 length: 17
D gene: TRBD1
J gene: TRBJ2-3
clone size: .
V gene: TRBV4-1
CDR3 protein: CASSQDPQGVRTDTQYF
CDR3 DNA: TGCGCCAGCAGCCAAGACCCACAGGGGGTTAGGACAGATACGCAGTATTTT

CDR3 length: 15
D gene: .
J gene: TRBJ1-1
clone size: .
V gene: TRBV18
CDR3 protein: CASSPQDLMNTEAFF
CDR3 DNA: TGTGCCAGCTCACCCCAGGACCTCATGAACACTGAAGCTTTCTTT

CDR3 length: 16
D gene: .
J gene: TRBJ2-7
clone size: .
V gene: TRBV24-1
CDR3 protein: CATQGDPAGLPYEQYF
CDR3 DNA: TGTGCCACTCAAGGGGATCCAGCGGGCCTACCCTACGAGCAGTACTTC

CDR3 length: 14
D gene: .
J gene: TRBJ1-4
clone size: few
V gene: TRBV7-8
CDR3 protein: CASTFGGIGEKLFF
CDR3 DNA: TGTGCCAGCACCTTTGGAGGGATTGGTGAAAAACTGTTTTTT

CDR3 length: 14
D gene: TRBD1
J gene: TRBJ2-2
clone size: .
V gene: TRBV12-3/TRBV12-4
CDR3 protein: CASRRTRGPGELFF
CDR3 DNA: TGTGCCAGCAGGAGGACCAGGGGGCCCGGGGAGCTGTTTTTT

CDR3 length: 15
D gene: TRBD2
J gene: TRBJ2-7
clone size: .
V gene: TRBV4-1
CDR3 protein: CASSQPLAGGYEQYF
CDR3 DNA: TGCGCCAGCAGCCAACCCCTAGCGGGGGGTTACGAGCAGTACTTC

CDR3 length: 13
D gene: .
J gene: TRBJ1-1
clone size: .
V gene: TRBV7-9
CDR3 protein: CASSSGENTEAFF
CDR3 DNA: TGTGCCAGCAGCTCCGGGGAGAACACTGAAGCTTTCTTT

CDR3 length: 15
D gene: .
J gene: TRBJ2-1
clone size: .
V gene: TRBV7-9
CDR3 protein: CASSSGTSSRNEQFF
CDR3 DNA: TGTGCCAGCAGCTCTGGGACCAGCAGTCGAAATGAGCAGTTCTTC

CDR3 length: 13
D gene: .
J gene: TRBJ2-3
clone size: .
V gene: TRBV29-1
CDR3 protein: CSVEMRFTDTQYF
CDR3 DNA: TGCAGCGTTGAAATGAGATTTACAGATACGCAGTATTTT

CDR3 length: 14
D gene: .
J gene: TRBJ1-4
clone size: .
V gene: TRBV5-1
CDR3 protein: CASSPDGRDEKLFF
CDR3 DNA: TGCGCCAGCAGCCCGGACGGGAGAGATGAAAAACTGTTTTTT

CDR3 length: 14
D gene: .
J gene: TRBJ2-1
clone size: few
V gene: TRBV20-1
CDR3 protein: CSASRSRDYNEQFF
CDR3 DNA: TGCAGTGCTAGTAGGTCAAGGGACTACAATGAGCAGTTCTTC

CDR3 length: 15
D gene: .
J gene: TRBJ2-7
clone size: few
V gene: TRBV3-1
CDR3 protein: CASSQEPREFGEQYF
CDR3 DNA: TGTGCCAGCAGCCAAGAACCTCGGGAGTTTGGGGAGCAGTACTTC

CDR3 length: 13
D gene: .
J gene: TRBJ2-1
clone size: few
V gene: TRBV5-6
CDR3 protein: CASTGGGGSKQFF
CDR3 DNA: TGTGCCAGCACCGGAGGGGGGGGGAGTAAGCAGTTCTTC

CDR3 length: 14
D gene: TRBD1
J gene: TRBJ2-5
clone size: few
V gene: TRBV2
CDR3 protein: CASDLQGDQETQYF
CDR3 DNA: TGTGCCAGCGACTTACAGGGGGACCAAGAGACCCAGTACTTC

CDR3 length: 11
D gene: .
J gene: TRBJ2-1
clone size: .
V gene: TRBV29-1
CDR3 protein: CSVLDYNEQFF
CDR3 DNA: TGCAGCGTTTTAGACTACAATGAGCAGTTCTTC

CDR3 length: 12
D gene: .
J gene: TRBJ2-3
clone size: .
V gene: TRBV12-3/TRBV12-4
CDR3 protein: CASRGLTDAQYF
CDR3 DNA: TGTGCCAGCAGGGGTCTAACTGATGCGCAGTATTTT

CDR3 length: 15
D gene: .
J gene: TRBJ1-1
clone size: .
V gene: TRBV6-5
CDR3 protein: CASSSRPSMNTEAFF
CDR3 DNA: TGTGCCAGCAGTTCTAGACCGAGCATGAACACTGAAGCTTTCTTT

CDR3 length: 15
D gene: .
J gene: TRBJ1-1
clone size: .
V gene: TRBV11-1
CDR3 protein: CASSLETGRGAEAFF
CDR3 DNA: TGTGCCAGCAGCTTAGAAACAGGGCGCGGGGCTGAAGCTTTCTTT

CDR3 length: 16
D gene: .
J gene: TRBJ1-4
clone size: .
V gene: TRBV6-6
CDR3 protein: CASTYSRVSTNEKLFF
CDR3 DNA: TGTGCCAGCACCTATTCGAGGGTCTCTACGAATGAAAAACTGTTTTTT

CDR3 length: 15
D gene: .
J gene: TRBJ1-4
clone size: .
V gene: TRBV30
CDR3 protein: CAWSAAGTPYEKLFF
CDR3 DNA: TGTGCCTGGAGTGCCGCCGGGACACCTTATGAAAAACTGTTTTTT

CDR3 length: 15
D gene: .
J gene: TRBJ2-1
clone size: .
V gene: TRBV28
CDR3 protein: CASSYRASSYNEQFF
CDR3 DNA: TGTGCCAGCAGTTACAGGGCTAGCTCCTACAATGAGCAGTTCTTC

CDR3 length: 14
D gene: .
J gene: TRBJ2-3
clone size: .
V gene: TRBV13
CDR3 protein: CASPNPVEERTQYF
CDR3 DNA: TGTGCCAGCCCTAATCCTGTCGAAGAACGTACGCAGTATTTT

CDR3 length: 14
D gene: .
J gene: TRBJ2-7
clone size: many
V gene: TRBV3-1
CDR3 protein: CASSQDAGSYEQYF
CDR3 DNA: TGTGCCAGCAGCCAAGATGCCGGGTCCTACGAGCAGTACTTC

CDR3 length: 17
D gene: TRBD2
J gene: TRBJ2-1
clone size: few
V gene: TRBV5-1
CDR3 protein: CASSRGILAGAMDEQFF
CDR3 DNA: TGCGCCAGCAGCCGAGGGATCCTAGCGGGGGCGATGGATGAGCAGTTCTTC

CDR3 length: 16
D gene: TRBD1
J gene: TRBJ2-1
clone size: .
V gene: TRBV12-3/TRBV12-4
CDR3 protein: CASSLERQGTYNEQFF
CDR3 DNA: TGTGCCAGCAGTTTAGAAAGACAGGGTACCTACAATGAGCAGTTCTTC

CDR3 length: 13
D gene: TRBD2
J gene: TRBJ2-5
clone size: .
V gene: TRBV20-1
CDR3 protein: CSAPPSGAETQYF
CDR3 DNA: TGCAGTGCCCCACCCAGCGGGGCAGAGACCCAGTACTTC

CDR3 length: 14
D gene: TRBD1
J gene: TRBJ2-1
clone size: .
V gene: TRBV30
CDR3 protein: CAGTGGTGYHEQFF
CDR3 DNA: TGTGCCGGGACCGGGGGGACAGGGTATCATGAGCAGTTCTTC

CDR3 length: 11
D gene: .
J gene: TRBJ2-7
clone size: .
V gene: TRBV29-1
CDR3 protein: CSVGLRREQYF
CDR3 DNA: TGCAGCGTCGGGCTTAGGCGCGAGCAGTACTTC

CDR3 length: 13
D gene: .
J gene: TRBJ2-7
clone size: few
V gene: TRBV12-3/TRBV12-4
CDR3 protein: CASSPTRVYEQYF
CDR3 DNA: TGTGCCAGCAGTCCGACGAGAGTGTACGAGCAGTACTTC

CDR3 length: 13
D gene: .
J gene: TRBJ1-2
clone size: .
V gene: TRBV12-3/TRBV12-4
CDR3 protein: CASSPVGLYGYTF
CDR3 DNA: TGTGCCAGCAGCCCCGTGGGCCTCTATGGCTACACCTTC

CDR3 length: 11
D gene: .
J gene: TRBJ2-1
clone size: .
V gene: TRBV20-1
CDR3 protein: CSTREDVEQFF
CDR3 DNA: TGCAGTACTAGGGAGGATGTTGAGCAGTTCTTC

CDR3 length: 13
D gene: .
J gene: TRBJ2-7
clone size: .
V gene: TRBV7-2
CDR3 protein: CASSLGLEYEQYF
CDR3 DNA: TGTGCCAGCAGCTTAGGTTTAGAGTACGAGCAGTACTTC

CDR3 length: 13
D gene: TRBD1
J gene: TRBJ1-2
clone size: many
V gene: TRBV12-3/TRBV12-4
CDR3 protein: CASSPDRAYGYTF
CDR3 DNA: TGTGCCAGCAGTCCGGACAGGGCGTATGGCTACACCTTC

CDR3 length: 15
D gene: .
J gene: TRBJ2-5
clone size: few
V gene: TRBV10-3
CDR3 protein: CAIRPGTTDQETQYF
CDR3 DNA: TGTGCCATCAGACCCGGGACGACCGACCAAGAGACCCAGTACTTC

CDR3 length: 18
D gene: TRBD2
J gene: TRBJ2-3
clone size: few
V gene: TRBV20-1
CDR3 protein: CSARPGTSGGPFTDTQYF
CDR3 DNA: TGCAGTGCTAGACCGGGGACTAGCGGGGGGCCCTTCACAGATACGCAGTATTTT

CDR3 length: 16
D gene: TRBD2
J gene: TRBJ2-1
clone size: few
V gene: TRBV7-9
CDR3 protein: CASSFPGTSGLNEQFF
CDR3 DNA: TGTGCCAGCAGCTTCCCGGGGACTAGCGGGCTAAATGAGCAGTTCTTC

CDR3 length: 14
D gene: .
J gene: TRBJ2-5
clone size: .
V gene: TRBV10-3
CDR3 protein: CAISEGRTQETQYF
CDR3 DNA: TGTGCCATCAGTGAAGGAAGGACGCAAGAGACCCAGTACTTC

CDR3 length: 14
D gene: TRBD1
J gene: TRBJ2-5
clone size: .
V gene: TRBV7-9
CDR3 protein: CASSYRQGQETQYF
CDR3 DNA: TGTGCCAGCAGTTACCGACAGGGACAAGAGACCCAGTACTTC

CDR3 length: 13
D gene: TRBD1
J gene: TRBJ2-7
clone size: .
V gene: TRBV20-1
CDR3 protein: CSARGGDSYEQYF
CDR3 DNA: TGCAGTGCTAGAGGTGGGGACAGCTACGAGCAGTACTTC

CDR3 length: 16
D gene: .
J gene: TRBJ2-3
clone size: .
V gene: TRBV12-3/TRBV12-4
CDR3 protein: CASSSRGSSNTDTQYF
CDR3 DNA: TGTGCCAGCAGCTCCCGGGGGAGTTCTAACACAGATACGCAGTATTTT

CDR3 length: 14
D gene: TRBD1
J gene: TRBJ1-2
clone size: few
V gene: TRBV20-1
CDR3 protein: CSAEGQGLNYGYTF
CDR3 DNA: TGCAGTGCCGAAGGACAGGGCCTTAACTATGGCTACACCTTC

CDR3 length: 13
D gene: .
J gene: TRBJ1-5
clone size: .
V gene: TRBV6-5
CDR3 protein: CASSLGRRQPQHF
CDR3 DNA: TGTGCCAGCAGTTTGGGGAGACGTCAGCCCCAGCATTTT

CDR3 length: 13
D gene: .
J gene: TRBJ2-4
clone size: few
V gene: TRBV12-3/TRBV12-4
CDR3 protein: CASSLETGNIQYF
CDR3 DNA: TGTGCCAGCAGTTTAGAAACAGGAAACATTCAGTACTTC

CDR3 length: 14
D gene: .
J gene: TRBJ1-4
clone size: .
V gene: TRBV28
CDR3 protein: CASIPGSFNEKLFF
CDR3 DNA: TGTGCCAGCATCCCCGGCAGCTTTAATGAAAAACTGTTTTTT